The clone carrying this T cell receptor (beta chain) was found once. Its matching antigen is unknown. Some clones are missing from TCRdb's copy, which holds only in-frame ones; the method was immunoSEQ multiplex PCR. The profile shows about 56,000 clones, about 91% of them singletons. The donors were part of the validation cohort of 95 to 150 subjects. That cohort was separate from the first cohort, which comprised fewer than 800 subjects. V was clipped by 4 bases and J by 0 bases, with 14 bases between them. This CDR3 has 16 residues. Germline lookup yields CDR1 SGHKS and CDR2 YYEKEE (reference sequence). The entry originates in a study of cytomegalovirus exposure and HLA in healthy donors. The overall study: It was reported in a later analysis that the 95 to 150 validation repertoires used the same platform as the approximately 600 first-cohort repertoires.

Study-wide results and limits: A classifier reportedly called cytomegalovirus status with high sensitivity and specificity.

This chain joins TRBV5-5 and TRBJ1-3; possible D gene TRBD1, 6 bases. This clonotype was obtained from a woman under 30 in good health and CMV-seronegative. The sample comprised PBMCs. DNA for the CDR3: TGTGCCAGCAGCCAAGGGTGGACAGCCTCTGGAAACACCATATATTTT. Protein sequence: CASSQGWTASGNTIYF.